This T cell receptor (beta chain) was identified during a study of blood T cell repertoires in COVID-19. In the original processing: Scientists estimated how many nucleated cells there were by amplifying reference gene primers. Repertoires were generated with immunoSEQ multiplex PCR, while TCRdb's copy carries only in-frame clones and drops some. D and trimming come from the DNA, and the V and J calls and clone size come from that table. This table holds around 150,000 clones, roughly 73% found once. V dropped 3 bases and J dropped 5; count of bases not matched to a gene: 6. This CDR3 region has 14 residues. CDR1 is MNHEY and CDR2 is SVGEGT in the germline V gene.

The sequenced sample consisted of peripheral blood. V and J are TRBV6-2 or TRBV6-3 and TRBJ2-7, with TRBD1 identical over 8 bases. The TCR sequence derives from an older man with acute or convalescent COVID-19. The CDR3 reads CASSYGQGPNEQYF. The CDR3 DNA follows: TGTGCCAGCAGTTATGGACAGGGACCTAACGAGCAGTACTTC.